This T cell receptor beta chain was obtained from a study of cytomegalovirus exposure and HLA in healthy donors. PCR used 60 Vbeta primers and 13 Jbeta primers. Method: immunoSEQ multiplex PCR; TCRdb's copy keeps in-frame clones and lacks some. The sample yields roughly 150,000 clones, roughly 80% seen once. This clonotype originated in a male donor in good health and CMV-seronegative. Material for sequencing was PBMCs.

The CDR3 reads CAAGQTNGYTF. Here the CDR3 DNA reads TGTGCCGCGGGTCAGACTAATGGCTACACCTTC. V is TRBV10-3 and J is TRBJ1-2; D is unresolved. Between the trimmed V and J ends, which lost 11 bases and 6 bases, there was a span of 13 bases. The CDR3 is 11 amino acids. Germline V gene sequence: CDR1 ENHRY, CDR2 SYGVKD.